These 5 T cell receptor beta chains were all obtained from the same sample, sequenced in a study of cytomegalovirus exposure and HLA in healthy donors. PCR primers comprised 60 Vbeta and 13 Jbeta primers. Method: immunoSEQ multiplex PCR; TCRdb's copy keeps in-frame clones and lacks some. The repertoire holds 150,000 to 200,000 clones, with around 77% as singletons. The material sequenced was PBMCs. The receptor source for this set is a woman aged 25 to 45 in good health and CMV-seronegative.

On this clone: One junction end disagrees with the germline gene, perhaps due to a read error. CDR3 region: CASSPGLAGPASTDTQYF. The CDR3 nucleotides are TGTGCTAGCAGCCCGGGACTAGCGGGGCCAGCTAGCACAGATACGCAGTATTTT. The chain is built from TRBV7-7 and TRBJ2-3; 13 nucleotides agree with TRBD2. The CDR3 loop spans 18 amino acids. CDR1 and CDR2 from the germline V gene are SSHAT and FNYEAQ (reference sequence).

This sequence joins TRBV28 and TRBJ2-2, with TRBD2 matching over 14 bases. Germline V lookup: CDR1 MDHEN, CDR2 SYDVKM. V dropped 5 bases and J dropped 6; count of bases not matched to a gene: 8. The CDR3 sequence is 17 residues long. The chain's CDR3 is CASSPGTSGSDAGELFF. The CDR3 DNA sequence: TGTGCCAGCAGTCCCGGGACTAGCGGGAGCGACGCCGGGGAGCTGTTTTTT.

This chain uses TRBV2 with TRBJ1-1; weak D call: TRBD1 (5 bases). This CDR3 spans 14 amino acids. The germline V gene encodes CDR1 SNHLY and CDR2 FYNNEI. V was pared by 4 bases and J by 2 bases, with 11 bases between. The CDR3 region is CASSVQGSNTEAFF. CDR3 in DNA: TGTGCCAGCAGTGTGCAGGGCTCCAACACTGAAGCTTTCTTT. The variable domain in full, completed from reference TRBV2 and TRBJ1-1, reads EPEVTQTPSHQVTQMGQEVILRCVPISNHLYFYWYRQILGQKVEFLVSFYNNEISEKSEIFDDQFSVERPDGSNFTLKIRSTKLEDSAMYFCASSVQGSNTEAFFGQGTRLTVV.

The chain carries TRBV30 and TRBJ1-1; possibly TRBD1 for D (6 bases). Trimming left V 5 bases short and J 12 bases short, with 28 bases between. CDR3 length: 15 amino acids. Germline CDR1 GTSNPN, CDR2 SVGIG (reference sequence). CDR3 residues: CAWFPRGTPSPVTFF. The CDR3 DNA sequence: TGTGCCTGGTTCCCCCGTGGGACACCGAGCCCTGTCACTTTCTTT. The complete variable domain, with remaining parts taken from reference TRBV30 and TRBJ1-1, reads SQTIHQWPATLVQPVGSPLSLECTVEGTSNPNLYWYRQAAGRGLQLLFYSVGIGQISSEVPQNLSASRPQDRQFILSSKKLLLSDSGFYLCAWFPRGTPSPVTFFGQGTRLTVV.

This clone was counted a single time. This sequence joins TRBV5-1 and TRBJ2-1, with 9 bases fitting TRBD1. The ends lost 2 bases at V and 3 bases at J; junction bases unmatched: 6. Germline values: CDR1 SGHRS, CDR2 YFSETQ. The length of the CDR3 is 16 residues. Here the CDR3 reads CASSFSGQGSYNEQFF. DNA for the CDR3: TGCGCCAGCAGCTTTAGTGGACAGGGGAGCTACAATGAGCAGTTCTTC.